The 24 T cell receptor beta chains given below trace back to one sample, sequenced in a study of T cell responses to AZD1222 COVID-19 vaccine. Profiled with immunoSEQ multiplex PCR; TCRdb holds only in-frame clones, not every one. The sample carries roughly 160,000 clones, around 89% recorded once. Sample: peripheral blood, taken 28 days after the second AZD1222 dose. The origin of the receptors is an adult who received the AZD1222 COVID-19 vaccine.

The chain uses TRBV7-6 and TRBJ2-6; D not certain. Germline CDR1 SGHVS, CDR2 FNYEAQ. V was cut by 1 base and J by 5 bases, with 9 bases left in between. This CDR3 has 15 amino acids. The CDR3 bases are TGTGCCAGCAGCTTAGACCCTGCCCGGGCCAACGTCCTGACTTTC. The encoded protein is CASSLDPARANVLTF.

The CDR3 spells CAWSVSDRTEAFF. The CDR3 nucleotides read TGTGCCTGGAGTGTAAGTGATAGGACTGAAGCTTTCTTT. V and J are TRBV30 and TRBJ1-1; D remains unclear. Trimming pared 0 bases from V and 5 bases from J, leaving 10 bases between. The CDR3 consists of 13 residues. Germline V lookup: CDR1 GTSNPN, CDR2 SVGIG (reference sequence).

This rearrangement joins TRBV19 to TRBJ1-5, with a tentative D call TRBD1 (5 bases). Germline V gene lookup returns CDR1 LNHDA and CDR2 SQIVND (reference sequence). This CDR3 is 16 amino acids long. V was cut by 2 bases and J by 3 bases, with 14 bases left in between. This CDR3 is CASSIRRGDANQPQHF. The CDR3 DNA reads as TGTGCCAGTAGTATAAGAAGGGGAGACGCCAATCAGCCCCAGCATTTT. The full variable domain, its missing parts supplied by reference TRBV19 and TRBJ1-5, is DGGITQSPKYLFRKEGQNVTLSCEQNLNHDAMYWYRQDPGQGLRLIYYSQIVNDFQKGDIAEGYSVSREKKESFPLTVTSAQKNPTAFYLCASSIRRGDANQPQHFGDGTRLSIL.

The rearrangement links TRBV19 to TRBJ1-5; D is perhaps TRBD1 (6 bases). The CDR3 runs 15 residues. Germline CDR1 reads LNHDA; CDR2 reads SQIVND (reference sequence). The V end was cut by 1 base, the J end by 7 bases, with 14 bases between. The CDR3 nucleotides read TGTGCCAGTAGTATAGGAGGGGGTCTTCACCAGCCCCAGCATTTT. This codes for CASSIGGGLHQPQHF.

This chain links TRBV6-6 with TRBJ1-2, with D tentatively TRBD1 (5 bases). The CDR3 consists of 15 residues. The V end was cut by 4 bases, the J end by 4 bases, with 16 bases between. Per germline, CDR1 MNHNY and CDR2 SVGAGI (reference sequence). The CDR3 nucleotides read TGTGCCAGCAGTTTGAGGGGTTTGTTGGGCTATGGCTACACCTTC. Translated, it gives CASSLRGLLGYGYTF.

The chain joins TRBV7-2 to TRBJ2-7; D is uncertain. The V end lost 0 bases, the J end lost 3 bases, and 12 bases lay between the germline ends. The CDR3 totals 15 residues. CDR1 is SGHTA and CDR2 is FQGNSA in the germline V gene. The CDR3 bases are TGTGCCAGCAGCTTAGCGGTCTCCTCCTTCTACGAGCAGTACTTC. Encoded protein: CASSLAVSSFYEQYF.

The rearrangement uses TRBV2 and TRBJ2-5, with TRBD2 identical over 8 bases. Per germline, CDR1 SNHLY and CDR2 FYNNEI. There are 13 residues in the CDR3. V lost 7 bases, J lost 5 bases, and 6 bases stayed unmatched. DNA of the CDR3: TGTGCCAGCAAGACGGGGGGGCGGGAGACCCAGTACTTC. Amino acid sequence: CASKTGGRETQYF.

This chain connects TRBV3-1 (or the pseudogene TRBV3-2) to TRBJ1-1, with D hard to call. CDR1 is LGHDT and CDR2 is YNNKEL in the germline V gene (reference sequence). V dropped 6 bases and J dropped 8 bases, with 10 bases sitting between them. CDR3 size: 11 residues. The DNA for the CDR3 is TGTGCCAGCAGTCTCAGGTGGGAAGCTTTCTTT. This translates into CASSLRWEAFF.

This clone has more than one count but fewer than ten. CDR3 loop: CASSSDGTVNYGYTF. The DNA of the CDR3 is TGTGCCAGCAGTTCAGACGGGACAGTCAACTATGGCTACACCTTC. V and J are TRBV11-2 and TRBJ1-2; 7 bases line up with TRBD1. The length of the CDR3 is 15 residues. Looked up from germline, CDR1 is SGHAT and CDR2 is FQNNGV. J was trimmed by 2 bases and V by 6 bases; bases with no gene match: 9.

The rearrangement links TRBV7-8 to TRBJ2-5; D is undetermined. Germline values: CDR1 SGHVS, CDR2 FQNEAQ. Trimming stripped 1 base from V and 3 bases from J, with 12 bases between. There are 15 residues in the CDR3. CDR3 nucleotide sequence: TGTGCCAGCAGCTTAGTGGAGAGACTCAAAGAGACCCAGTACTTC. This gives the protein CASSLVERLKETQYF. Full variable domain (rest looked up from reference TRBV7-8 and TRBJ2-5): GAGVSQSPRYKVAKRGQDVALRCDPISGHVSLFWYQQALGQGPEFLTYFQNEAQLDKSGLPSDRFFAERPEGSVSTLKIQRTQQEDSAVYLCASSLVERLKETQYFGPGTRLLVL.

This clone has only a few counts. J is TRBJ2-7 and V is TRBV5-1, with TRBD1 identical over 7 bases. Germline V gene lookup returns CDR1 SGHRS and CDR2 YFSETQ. CDR3 length: 14 amino acids. The V and J ends lost 4 bases and 1 base, in that order; junction bases with no gene match: 5. The CDR3 reads CASSPTTGSYEQYF. The CDR3, as DNA: TGCGCCAGCAGCCCCACGACAGGGTCCTACGAGCAGTACTTC.

The V gene is TRBV2, the J gene TRBJ2-7; 8 bases match TRBD2. Looked up from germline, CDR1 is SNHLY and CDR2 is FYNNEI. CDR3 length equals 13 residues. J lost 3 bases, V lost 7 bases, and 5 bases had no gene match. As DNA, the CDR3 is TGTGCCAGCACGACTAGCGCCCTCTACGAGCAGTACTTC. This codes for CASTTSALYEQYF.

The chain recombines TRBV9 with TRBJ2-1; D may be TRBD1 or TRBD2 (5 bases each). V dropped 7 bases and J dropped 5 bases, with 13 bases sitting between them. The CDR3 length is 13 residues. CDR1 is SGDLS, CDR2 YYNGEE, per germline. CDR3 sequence (DNA): TGTGCCAGCCGGGGTGGGGCCCACAATGAGCAGTTCTTC. Its protein is CASRGGAHNEQFF. The full variable domain, completed using reference TRBV9 and TRBJ2-1, is DSGVTQTPKHLITATGQRVTLRCSPRSGDLSVYWYQQSLDQGLQFLIQYYNGEERAKGNILERFSAQQFPDLHSELNLSSLELGDSALYFCASRGGAHNEQFFGPGTRLTVL.

CDR3 nucleotides: TGCGCCAGCAGCTTAGAGGAGTACACTGAAGCTTTCTTT. Translated: CASSLEEYTEAFF. The rearrangement uses TRBV5-1 and TRBJ1-1; D call uncertain. Germline V CDR1 and CDR2: SGHRS, YFSETQ. V was clipped by 2 bases and J by 3 bases, with 8 bases between them. This CDR3 contains 13 residues.

V is TRBV10-3 and J is TRBJ2-5, with D tentatively TRBD2 (7 bases). CDR3 size: 15 residues. V dropped 3 bases and J dropped 3 bases, with 14 bases sitting between them. CDR1 is ENHRY and CDR2 is SYGVKD in the germline V gene. The CDR3 DNA is TGTGCCATCAGTGAAGGGGGGGCAGTAAAAGAGACCCAGTACTTC. It translates to CAISEGGAVKETQYF.

The J gene is TRBJ1-1, the V gene TRBV2, with D perhaps matching TRBD1 (5 bases). V was pared by 8 bases and J by 8 bases, with 18 bases between. The CDR3 loop spans 13 amino acids. The germline CDR1 and CDR2 sequences are SNHLY and FYNNEI. CDR3 region: CASLSFIAGEAFF. The CDR3 DNA sequence: TGTGCCAGCCTCTCTTTCATCGCAGGGGAAGCTTTCTTT.

The J gene is TRBJ2-2, the V gene TRBV2; D might be TRBD1 or TRBD2, each matching 6 bases. V lost 6 bases, J lost 6 bases, and 17 bases lay in between. CDR1 is SNHLY and CDR2 is FYNNEI in the germline V gene. This CDR3 has 15 amino acids. The chain's CDR3 is CASRPDRRRAGELFF. The CDR3 DNA reads as TGTGCCAGCAGACCCGACAGGCGGAGGGCCGGGGAGCTGTTTTTT.

The V call is TRBV6-5, the J call TRBJ2-7; D is uncertain. The CDR3 extends over 13 amino acids. Germline V gives CDR1 MNHEY, CDR2 SVGAGI. Deletions cut 8 bases from V and 0 bases from J, with 11 bases between. The CDR3 loop is CASLRGSSYEQYF. The CDR3 coding sequence is TGTGCCAGCCTGCGTGGAAGCTCCTACGAGCAGTACTTC.

The count of this clone is one. The chain carries TRBV9 and TRBJ2-5, with TRBD2 matching 12 bases. CDR1 SGDLS and CDR2 YYNGEE come from the germline V gene. The V gene end was trimmed by 4 bases and the J gene end by 6 bases; junction bases not matched to a gene: 10. The CDR3 is made up of 16 amino acids. The CDR3 spells CASSPYLAGGLKTQYF. CDR3 bases: TGTGCCAGCAGCCCATATCTAGCGGGGGGGCTTAAGACCCAGTACTTC.

This clone appeared a few times. This chain uses TRBV5-1 with TRBJ1-1; 10 bases fit TRBD1. The J segment lost 3 bases and the V segment lost 7 bases, leaving 12 bases of the junction unmatched. The germline V gene encodes CDR1 SGHRS and CDR2 YFSETQ. The CDR3 has 16 amino acids. The CDR3, as DNA: TGCGCCAGCTTCGGGACAGGGGCTTTGGGGGACACTGAAGCTTTCTTT. This codes for CASFGTGALGDTEAFF.

The chain links TRBV14 to TRBJ2-7; the D gene is possibly TRBD2 (5 bases). V lost 4 bases, J lost 4 bases, and 17 bases lay in between. The CDR3 loop spans 15 amino acids. CDR1 is SGHDN, CDR2 FVKESK, per germline. CDR3 sequence: CASSPPGWAPYEQYF. CDR3 DNA sequence: TGTGCCAGCAGCCCCCCGGGGTGGGCACCGTACGAGCAGTACTTC. Looking up the rest from reference TRBV14 and TRBJ2-7 gives the full variable domain: EAGVTQFPSHSVIEKGQTVTLRCDPISGHDNLYWYRRVMGKEIKFLLHFVKESKQDESGMPNNRFLAERTGGTYSTLKVQPAELEDSGVYFCASSPPGWAPYEQYFGPGTRLTVT.

This rearrangement joins TRBV4-1 to TRBJ1-4; TRBD1 might be the D (5 bases). This CDR3 region has 16 residues. CDR1 MGHRA and CDR2 YSYEKL come from the germline V gene. Trimming shortened V by 1 base and J by 5 bases, and 14 bases separated the two germline ends. The CDR3 DNA sequence: TGCGCCAGCAGCCAAGTTGGAGGGGTGGGGAATGAAAAACTGTTTTTT. It translates to CASSQVGGVGNEKLFF.

The chain combines TRBV5-1 with TRBJ2-5; tentatively, D is TRBD2 (6 bases). V lost 4 bases to trimming and J lost 2 bases, with 15 bases between them. The germline CDR1 and CDR2 sequences are SGHRS and YFSETQ. The CDR3 loop spans 15 amino acids. CDR3 in DNA: TGCGCCAGCAGCCTGGGGGGTTCGACTCAAGAGACCCAGTACTTC. Translating it yields CASSLGGSTQETQYF.

The CDR3 coding sequence is TGTGCCAGCAGCTTATACGAGGGAAGAGGAAACACCATATATTTT. Its translation is CASSLYEGRGNTIYF. This chain connects TRBV7-9 to TRBJ1-3; no firm D call. V shed 2 bases and J shed 4 bases, with 12 bases lying between them. Germline lookup yields CDR1 SEHNR and CDR2 FQNEAQ (reference sequence). CDR3 size: 15 residues.